These 18 T cell receptor beta chains originate from one sample sequenced in a study of cytomegalovirus exposure and HLA in healthy donors (dated by TCRdb to 2017 to 2019). Library preparation used the immunoSEQ multiplex PCR assay. For the multiplex PCR, a mixture combining 60 forward primers for TCR Vbeta segments and 13 reverse primers for TCR Jbeta segments was used. Held by TCRdb, this immuneACCESS table contains in-frame sequences only and omits some clones. Under half of the omission traces to an unresolved V gene where checked; the cause of the rest is unknown. The sample table shows just under 95,000 clones, and approximately 77% are seen once. The ten top clones hold approximately 10% of the sample. The sequencing input was PBMCs. The source is a human donor in good health.

This clone was recorded a few times. Other DNA variants within this sample encode the same CDR3. The chain employs TRBV27 and TRBJ1-1; the match to TRBD1 covers 7 bases. Germline values: CDR1 MNHEY, CDR2 SMNVEV (reference sequence). The CDR3 runs 13 residues. The V gene end was trimmed by 6 bases and the J gene end by 0 bases; junction bases not matched to a gene: 1. Written as DNA, the CDR3 is TGTGCCAGCAGGACAGGGATGAACACTGAAGCTTTCTTT. It codes for CASRTGMNTEAFF.

In this sample, this clone turned up a few times. The chain carries TRBV7-9 and TRBJ1-1; D ambiguous. This CDR3 spans 11 amino acids. The ends were cut back, 5 bases at V and 3 bases at J, with 4 bases in the middle. Germline values: CDR1 SEHNR, CDR2 FQNEAQ (reference sequence). The CDR3 here is CASSEDTEAFF. CDR3 DNA: TGTGCCAGCAGCGAGGACACTGAAGCTTTCTTT.

Comment on this clone: Its ends do not fully match the called genes, so a read error is possible. This sequence joins TRBV12-5 and TRBJ2-3, with a possible D match to TRBD1 (6 bases). CDR1 is LGHNT and CDR2 is FRNRAP in the germline V gene. CDR3 length: 13 amino acids. The CDR3 DNA reads TGTGCTAGTGGTCAACAGGGCACGGATACGCAGTATTTT. As protein: CASGQQGTDTQYF.

This clone came up a few times. The CDR3 protein is CASSEGTGVPYEQYF. The CDR3 DNA follows: TGTGCCAGCAGTGAAGGGACAGGGGTACCCTACGAGCAGTACTTC. V gene TRBV2 combines with J gene TRBJ2-7; 9 nucleotides match TRBD1. From germline, CDR1 is SNHLY and CDR2 FYNNEI. The CDR3 totals 15 residues. V lost 1 base and J lost 2; bases outside the gene matches: 3.

This clone has more than one count but fewer than ten. The junction departs from the called germline gene at one end, perhaps through a read error. This chain links TRBV10-3 with TRBJ1-1, with 9 bases that match TRBD1. CDR3 length equals 14 residues. Germline CDR1 is ENHRY and CDR2 is SYGVKD. CDR3 DNA: TGTGCCAGCAGTCGGACAGGGGAGGGCACTGAAGCTTTCTTT. Translating it yields CASSRTGEGTEAFF.

The rearrangement joins TRBV2 to TRBJ2-3; possible D gene TRBD2, 9 bases. CDR1 is SNHLY, CDR2 FYNNEI, per germline. With 11 bases removed from V and 5 bases from J, the gap between germline ends came to 17 bases. CDR3 size: 13 residues. CDR3 nucleotides: TGTGCCTCAGCGGGGGGACAGGTAGATACGCAGTATTTT. This translates into CASAGGQVDTQYF.

The rearrangement links TRBV7-9 to TRBJ2-2; a weak D match, TRBD2 (5 bases). Germline V gene sequence: CDR1 SEHNR, CDR2 FQNEAQ (reference sequence). V was clipped by 5 bases and J by 8 bases, with 15 bases between them. CDR3 length equals 14 residues. CDR3 sequence (DNA): TGTGCCAGCAGCCCCTCTAGCTTTTCTGGGGAGCTGTTTTTT. Translating it yields CASSPSSFSGELFF.

The chain carries TRBV9 and TRBJ2-6; tentative D call: TRBD1 (5 bases). CDR1 is SGDLS, CDR2 YYNGEE, per germline. Between the trimmed V and J ends, which lost 0 bases and 0 bases, there was a span of 22 bases. The CDR3 has 21 amino acids. CDR3: CASSVVHSQASPLSGANVLTF. The CDR3 bases are TGTGCCAGCAGCGTAGTCCATTCACAGGCGAGTCCGCTCTCTGGGGCCAACGTCCTGACTTTC.

The chain is built from TRBV6-5 and TRBJ2-2; 12 bases fit TRBD1. With V trimmed by 2 bases and J by 7 bases, 5 bases remained unmatched. The CDR3 loop spans 16 amino acids. In germline, CDR1 is MNHEY, CDR2 SVGAGI. The CDR3 coding sequence is TGTGCCAGCAGTTACCTGGGACAGGGGGCAATCGGGGAGCTGTTTTTT. Amino acids: CASSYLGQGAIGELFF.

The chain employs TRBV7-3 and TRBJ2-5; D might be TRBD1 (5 bases). CDR1 is SGHTA and CDR2 is FQGTGA in the germline V gene. CDR3 length: 15 amino acids. Trimming pared 5 bases from V and 1 base from J, leaving 14 bases between. DNA for the CDR3: TGTGCCAGCAGCAAAGGGGTCCTAAGCCAAGAGACCCAGTACTTC. Encoded protein: CASSKGVLSQETQYF.

This chain uses TRBV2 with TRBJ2-3; 7 bases map to TRBD2. CDR3 size: 17 residues. The trim removed 10 bases at V and 0 bases at J, leaving 16 bases unmatched. CDR1 is SNHLY, CDR2 FYNNEI, per germline. CDR3 in amino acids: CATRGFSGSLSTDTQYF. Written as DNA, the CDR3 is TGTGCCACCCGCGGGTTTAGCGGGTCCCTTAGCACAGATACGCAGTATTTT.

The V gene is TRBV28, the J gene TRBJ1-5; 8 nucleotides match TRBD1. V dropped 1 base and J dropped 2; count of bases not matched to a gene: 4. CDR3 length: 16 amino acids. Germline CDR1 and CDR2: MDHEN and SYDVKM. The CDR3 here is CASSLFRGPGNQPQHF. In DNA form, the CDR3 reads TGTGCCAGCAGTTTATTCAGGGGGCCCGGCAATCAGCCCCAGCATTTT.

The rearrangement uses TRBV5-6 and TRBJ2-4; D is perhaps TRBD1 (6 bases). Trimming took off 7 bases at V and 0 bases at J, with 17 bases between the two ends. Germline V gene lookup returns CDR1 SGHDT and CDR2 YYEEEE. The CDR3 totals 16 residues. This CDR3 reads CASAGQHALAKNIQYF. In nucleotides, the CDR3 is TGTGCCAGCGCTGGACAGCACGCCCTAGCCAAAAACATTCAGTACTTC.

This chain joins TRBV19 and TRBJ1-2, with no clear D. V was clipped by 5 bases and J by 2 bases, with 6 bases between them. Germline values: CDR1 LNHDA, CDR2 SQIVND (reference sequence). The CDR3 extends over 12 amino acids. CDR3 nucleotide sequence: TGTGCCAGTAGTTCCCTGAACTATGGCTACACCTTC. Protein sequence: CASSSLNYGYTF.

The rearrangement joins TRBV5-1 to TRBJ2-5; no definite D call. Germline lookup yields CDR1 SGHRS and CDR2 YFSETQ. With 3 bases removed from V and 4 bases from J, the gap between germline ends came to 4 bases. CDR3 length: 11 residues. The CDR3: CASSSRETQYF. The CDR3 bases are TGCGCCAGCAGCTCGAGAGAGACCCAGTACTTC.

V is TRBV28 and J is TRBJ2-1, with D possibly matching TRBD2 (6 bases). This CDR3 is built from 18 residues. Germline CDR1 reads MDHEN; CDR2 reads SYDVKM. V was cut by 5 bases and J by 7 bases, with 27 bases left in between. The CDR3, as DNA: TGTGCCAGCAGTCCCCCCGGCGGGGTTGGGAGTTTAGAGAATGAGCAGTTCTTC. This codes for CASSPPGGVGSLENEQFF.

This chain connects TRBV5-1 to TRBJ2-7; a weak D match, TRBD2 (7 bases). Germline loops: CDR1 SGHRS, CDR2 YFSETQ. V was shortened by 5 bases and J by 3 bases, with 27 bases between the two germline ends. The CDR3 loop spans 18 amino acids. This CDR3 is CASSNSPPLGGRLYEQYF. The CDR3 nucleotides read TGCGCCAGCAGTAATTCACCCCCCCTCGGGGGGCGCCTCTACGAGCAGTACTTC.

A few counts support this clone. The rearrangement joins TRBV27 to TRBJ1-2, with TRBD1 identical over 7 bases. V trimming: 5 bases; J trimming: 4 bases; junction bases outside the gene matches: 13. Germline assignment: CDR1 MNHEY and CDR2 SMNVEV (reference sequence). This CDR3 has 16 amino acids. The CDR3 loop reads CASSHTRGQPIYGYTF. The CDR3 DNA sequence: TGTGCCAGCAGTCATACTCGGGGACAGCCTATCTATGGCTACACCTTC.